One and the same sample provided the 25 T cell receptor beta chains below, sequenced in a study of blood T cell repertoires in COVID-19. Repertoires were generated with immunoSEQ multiplex PCR, while TCRdb's copy carries only in-frame clones and drops some. The data contain some 80,000 clones, roughly nine tenths of them seen just once; the ten biggest clones take up roughly 2.5%. The sequencing input was peripheral blood. Receptors originate from a human donor in a cohort sampled during active COVID-19.

V and J are TRBV19 and TRBJ2-3; D call uncertain. The CDR3 has 14 residues. Germline CDR1 reads LNHDA; CDR2 reads SQIVND (reference sequence). Trimming took 5 bases from V and 0 from J, leaving 9 bases between them. The CDR3 sequence is CASSWAVSTDTQYF. The CDR3 region has the DNA TGTGCCAGTAGTTGGGCCGTCAGCACAGATACGCAGTATTTT.

The rearrangement uses TRBV19 and TRBJ1-2; D might be TRBD1 (6 bases). The V gene lost 7 bases and the J gene lost 4 bases, with 10 bases spanning the gap. The germline gives CDR1 LNHDA, CDR2 SQIVND (reference sequence). This CDR3 contains 12 residues. CDR3: CASTEQGYGYTF. CDR3 in DNA: TGTGCCAGTACCGAACAGGGCTATGGCTACACCTTC.

This chain connects TRBV9 to TRBJ2-2; D unresolved. Germline CDR1 is SGDLS and CDR2 is YYNGEE. The CDR3 is 14 amino acids. V lost 0 bases to trimming and J lost 3 bases, with 6 bases between them. CDR3 protein: CASSVAPDTGELFF. In DNA, the CDR3 is TGTGCCAGCAGCGTAGCCCCAGACACCGGGGAGCTGTTTTTT.

The gene calls are TRBV9 and TRBJ2-2; 8 bases line up with TRBD2. Germline CDR1 SGDLS, CDR2 YYNGEE. Trimming at V came to 0 bases and at J to 7 bases, leaving 8 bases not matched to a gene. The CDR3 spans 16 residues. CDR3: CASSVGVSGAGGELFF. In nucleotides, the CDR3 is TGTGCCAGCAGCGTAGGAGTTAGCGGGGCTGGCGGGGAGCTGTTTTTT.

The chain links TRBV5-1 to TRBJ2-2; 8 bases align to TRBD1. After removal of 4 bases from V and 5 bases from J, the junction contained 7 bases not matched to a gene. The CDR3 is 15 residues long. In germline, CDR1 is SGHRS, CDR2 YFSETQ. The CDR3, as DNA: TGCGCCAGCAGCGCGGGACAGGTGGGGACCGGGGAGCTGTTTTTT. Protein product: CASSAGQVGTGELFF.

V gene TRBV23-1 combines with J gene TRBJ2-7; 10 positions agree with TRBD2. TRBV23-1 is flagged as an ORF with uncertain function. V shed 3 bases, J shed 5 bases, and the junction held 10 bases outside the gene matches. This CDR3 spans 16 amino acids. CDR3 nucleotides: TGCGCCAGCAGTCAGCCAAAGCGGGAGGGCCTCCACGAGCAGTACTTC. This sequence encodes CASSQPKREGLHEQYF.

V usage is TRBV5-4 and J usage is TRBJ2-7; 10 positions match TRBD2. Per the germline V gene, CDR1 is SGHNT and CDR2 is YYREEE (reference sequence). V shed 4 bases and J 5 bases; nucleotides not matched to a gene: 6. The CDR3 contains 14 residues. As DNA, the CDR3 is TGTGCCAGCAGCGCGGGACTAGCGCTCGACGAGCAGTACTTC. Residues: CASSAGLALDEQYF.

The rearrangement joins TRBV6-6 to TRBJ1-1; 8 positions match TRBD1. The CDR3 length is 15 residues. Looked up from germline, CDR1 is MNHNY and CDR2 is SVGAGI (reference sequence). With V trimmed by 1 base and J by 0 bases, 1 base remained unmatched. CDR3: CASSYWTGLNTEAFF. The CDR3 DNA reads TGTGCCAGCAGTTACTGGACAGGGCTGAACACTGAAGCTTTCTTT.

This chain links TRBV4-1 with TRBJ2-1; 11 nucleotides align to TRBD2. The CDR3 covers 13 residues. Germline values: CDR1 MGHRA, CDR2 YSYEKL. Trimming at V came to 3 bases and at J to 10 bases, leaving 2 bases not matched to a gene. CDR3 in DNA: TGCGCCAGCAGCCAGGGACTAGCGGAGGAGCAGTTCTTC. Amino acids: CASSQGLAEEQFF.

The rearrangement joins TRBV25-1 to TRBJ2-4; weak D call: TRBD1 (5 bases). Germline V gives CDR1 MGHDK, CDR2 SYGVNS. CDR3 size: 15 residues. Deletions cut 4 bases from V and 0 bases from J, with 10 bases between. As DNA, the CDR3 is TGTGCCAGCAGTGCGCAGGGTACAGCCAAAAACATTCAGTACTTC. Its protein product is CASSAQGTAKNIQYF.

This chain connects TRBV4-2 to TRBJ2-1, with TRBD2 identical over 10 bases. There are 14 residues in the CDR3. Germline V gene lookup returns CDR1 LGHNA and CDR2 YNFKEQ. Trimming cost V 4 bases and J 6 bases; bases outside gene matches: 3. The CDR3 reads CASSPPSGSNEQFF. CDR3 coding DNA: TGTGCCAGCAGCCCGCCTAGCGGGAGCAATGAGCAGTTCTTC.

The chain uses TRBV15 and TRBJ1-2; no clear D. CDR1 is LNHNV, CDR2 YYDKDF, per germline (reference sequence). The V end was cut by 1 base, the J end by 2 bases, with 11 bases between. CDR3 length: 15 residues. The CDR3 is CATSRAPDKNYGYTF. The CDR3 coding sequence is TGTGCCACCAGCAGAGCCCCAGACAAAAACTATGGCTACACCTTC.

This chain joins TRBV28 and TRBJ2-3; 9 bases agree with TRBD2. Trimming took 1 base from V and 1 from J; bases not matched to a gene: 0. The CDR3 covers 15 residues. CDR1 and CDR2 from the germline V gene are MDHEN and SYDVKM. CDR3 nucleotide sequence: TGTGCCAGCAGTTTATTAGCGGGAGGCACAGATACGCAGTATTTT. This encodes CASSLLAGGTDTQYF.

This clone was counted once. The rearrangement joins TRBV6-2 or TRBV6-3 to TRBJ2-7, with TRBD2 matching over 12 bases. With V trimmed by 6 bases and J by 1 base, 19 bases remained unmatched. Germline values: CDR1 MNHEY, CDR2 SVGEGT. The CDR3 covers 20 residues. CDR3 protein: CASSHGLAGQWRHRSYEQYF. The CDR3 nucleotides read TGTGCCAGCAGCCACGGACTAGCGGGACAATGGAGACATAGATCCTACGAGCAGTACTTC.

The genes are TRBV5-5 and TRBJ2-5, with D possibly being TRBD1 (6 bases). The CDR3 is 14 amino acids. Germline V lookup: CDR1 SGHKS, CDR2 YYEKEE (reference sequence). Deletions cut 3 bases from V and 7 bases from J, with 16 bases between. The CDR3 spells CASSSRDTQGTQYF. DNA of the CDR3: TGTGCCAGCAGCTCAAGAGACACACAGGGGACCCAGTACTTC.

For the CDR3, the DNA is TGCGCCAGCAGCCTAAGGACTAGTGGCAATGAGCAGTTCTTC. It is translated as CASSLRTSGNEQFF. The V call is TRBV4-1, the J call TRBJ2-1; 7 nucleotides align to TRBD2. Unmatched junction bases numbered 6, after V lost 4 bases and J lost 6 bases. The V gene's germline CDR1 is MGHRA and CDR2 YSYEKL. The CDR3 covers 14 residues.

This clone was picked up one time. This rearrangement joins TRBV7-2 to TRBJ2-3; 7 bases align to TRBD1. With V trimmed by 3 bases and J by 1 base, 1 base remained unmatched. Germline V gives CDR1 SGHTA, CDR2 FQGNSA. The CDR3 is 14 amino acids. The DNA of the CDR3 is TGTGCCAGCAGCTTCGGACAGGGCACAGATACGCAGTATTTT. This translates into CASSFGQGTDTQYF.

The V and J genes are TRBV28 and TRBJ2-7, with 7 nucleotides matching TRBD2. The CDR3 covers 13 residues. Germline assignment: CDR1 MDHEN and CDR2 SYDVKM. V lost 6 bases, J lost 3 bases, and 5 bases stayed unmatched. The CDR3 loop reads CASRSGTVYEQYF. The CDR3 DNA follows: TGTGCCAGCAGGAGCGGGACCGTCTACGAGCAGTACTTC.

The chain uses TRBV4-3 and TRBJ2-7, with 11 nucleotides matching TRBD2. V was clipped by 0 bases and J by 3 bases; unmatched bases: 10. This CDR3 is built from 18 residues. Per germline, CDR1 LGHNA and CDR2 YSLEER. In DNA, the CDR3 is TGCGCCAGCAGCCAAGAACCCCTAGGGACTAGCGGACACTACGAGCAGTACTTC. Translation gives CASSQEPLGTSGHYEQYF.

This chain uses TRBV18 with TRBJ1-1; D might be TRBD1 (6 bases). This CDR3 is built from 16 residues. The germline V gene encodes CDR1 KGHSH and CDR2 LQKENI. Trimming left V 4 bases short and J 4 bases short, with 19 bases between. The DNA for the CDR3 is TGTGCCAGCTCACAGGGAACAGGGAAGGTTATCACTGAAGCTTTCTTT. This encodes CASSQGTGKVITEAFF.

The CDR3 nucleotides are TGTGCCAGCAGCTTAGCGATCGGGGGGCGGGGTACTGAGCAGTTCTTC. Translating gives CASSLAIGGRGTEQFF. The chain is built from TRBV7-9 and TRBJ2-1, with a weak D call TRBD2 (7 bases). The CDR3 consists of 16 residues. V gave up 0 bases and J gave up 9 bases, with 18 bases separating them. The germline CDR1 and CDR2 sequences are SEHNR and FQNEAQ (reference sequence).

The V call is TRBV6-2 or TRBV6-3, the J call TRBJ1-2; 7 positions agree with TRBD1. The CDR3 has 16 residues. Unmatched junction bases numbered 7, after V lost 0 bases and J lost 3 bases. Germline V gene sequence: CDR1 MNHEY, CDR2 SVGEGT. In DNA, the CDR3 is TGTGCCAGCAGTTACTCAGGGACAGAGGGTGACTATGGCTACACCTTC. Encoded protein: CASSYSGTEGDYGYTF.

The chain has TRBV3-1 (or the pseudogene TRBV3-2) and TRBJ1-1, with D possibly matching TRBD1 (6 bases). The V gene lost 3 bases and the J gene lost 5 bases, with 10 bases spanning the gap. This CDR3 is built from 13 residues. Germline CDR1 and CDR2: LGHDT and YNNKEL (reference sequence). As DNA, the CDR3 is TGTGCCAGCAGCCACGAAGACAGGACTGAAGCTTTCTTT. It specifies CASSHEDRTEAFF.

The chain couples TRBV7-9 to TRBJ2-4; maybe TRBD2 (5 bases). CDR3 length: 15 amino acids. V gave up 7 bases and J gave up 0 bases, with 13 bases separating them. Looked up from germline, CDR1 is SEHNR and CDR2 is FQNEAQ (reference sequence). This chain's CDR3 is CASNDGELAKNIQYF. The CDR3 coding sequence is TGTGCCAGCAATGACGGGGAGTTAGCCAAAAACATTCAGTACTTC.

The chain links TRBV5-6 to TRBJ1-1; D gene uncertain. The CDR3 has 11 amino acids. Trimming took off 3 bases at V and 3 bases at J, with 3 bases between the two ends. Germline CDR1 is SGHDT and CDR2 is YYEEEE. CDR3 coding DNA: TGTGCCAGCAGCTCCTACACTGAAGCTTTCTTT. It is translated as CASSSYTEAFF.